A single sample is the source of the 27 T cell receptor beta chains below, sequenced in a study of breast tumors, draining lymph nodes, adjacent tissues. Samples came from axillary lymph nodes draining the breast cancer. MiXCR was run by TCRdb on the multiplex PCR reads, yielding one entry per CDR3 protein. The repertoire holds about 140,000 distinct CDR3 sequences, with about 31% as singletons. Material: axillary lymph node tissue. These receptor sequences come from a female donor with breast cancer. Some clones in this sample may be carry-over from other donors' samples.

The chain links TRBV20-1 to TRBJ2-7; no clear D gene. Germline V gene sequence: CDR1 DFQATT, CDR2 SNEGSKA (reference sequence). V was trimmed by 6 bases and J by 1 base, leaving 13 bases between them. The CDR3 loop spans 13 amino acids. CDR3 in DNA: TGCAGTGCCCTCAGAGAGGAGTCCTACGAGCAGTACTTC. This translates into CSALREESYEQYF.

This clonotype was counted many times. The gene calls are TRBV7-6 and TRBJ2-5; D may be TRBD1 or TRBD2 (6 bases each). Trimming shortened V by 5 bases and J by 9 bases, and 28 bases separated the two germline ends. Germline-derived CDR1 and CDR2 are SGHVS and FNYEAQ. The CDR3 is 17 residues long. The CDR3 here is CASSEMLVAGAGKPQYF. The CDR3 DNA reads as TGTGCCAGCAGCGAGATGTTGGTGGCAGGGGCGGGGAAGCCCCAGTACTTC.

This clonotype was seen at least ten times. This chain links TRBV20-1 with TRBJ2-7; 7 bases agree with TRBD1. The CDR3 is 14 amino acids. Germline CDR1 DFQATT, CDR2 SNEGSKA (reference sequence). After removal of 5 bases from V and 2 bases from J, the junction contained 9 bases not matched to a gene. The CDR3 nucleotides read TGCAGTGCTTCAGCCGGGACAGTTCCCTACGAGCAGTACTTC. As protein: CSASAGTVPYEQYF.

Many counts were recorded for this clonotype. CDR3 protein: CASSGAALYGYTF. The CDR3, as DNA: TGCGCCAGCAGTGGGGCAGCACTCTATGGCTACACCTTC. This chain joins TRBV10-2 and TRBJ1-2; D gene uncertain. V dropped 4 bases and J dropped 4 bases, with 10 bases sitting between them. Germline V gives CDR1 WSHSY, CDR2 SAAADI. The CDR3 spans 13 residues.

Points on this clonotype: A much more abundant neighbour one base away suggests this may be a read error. CDR3 nucleotide sequence: TGTGCCGGCAGCAAGGGACAGGAGATTATCTATGGCTACCCCTTC. Its protein product is CAGSKGQEIIYGYPF. V is TRBV7-3 and J is TRBJ1-2, with 8 bases that match TRBD1. CDR1 is SGHTA and CDR2 is FQGTGA in the germline V gene. The CDR3 totals 15 residues.

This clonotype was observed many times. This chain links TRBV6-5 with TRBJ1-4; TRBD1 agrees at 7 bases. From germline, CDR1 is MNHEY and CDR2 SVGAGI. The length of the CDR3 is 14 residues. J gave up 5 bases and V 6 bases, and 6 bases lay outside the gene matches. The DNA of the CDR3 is TGTGCCAGCAGACAGGGGCTACGAAATGAAAAACTGTTTTTT. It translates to CASRQGLRNEKLFF.

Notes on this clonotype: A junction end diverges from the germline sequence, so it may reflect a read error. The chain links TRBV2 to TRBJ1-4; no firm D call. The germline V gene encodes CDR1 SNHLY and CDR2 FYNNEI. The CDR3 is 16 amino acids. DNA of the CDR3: TGTGCCAGCAATGTAGCGCGCGGAGCAACTAATGAAAAGCTGTTTTTT. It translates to CASNVARGATNEKLFF.

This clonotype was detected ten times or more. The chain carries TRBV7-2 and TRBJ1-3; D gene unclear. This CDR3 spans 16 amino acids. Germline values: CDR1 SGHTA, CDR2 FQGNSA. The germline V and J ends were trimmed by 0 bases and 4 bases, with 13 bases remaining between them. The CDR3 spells CASSLASSFSGNTIYF. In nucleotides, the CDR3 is TGTGCCAGCAGCTTAGCGAGTAGTTTTTCGGGAAACACCATATATTTT.

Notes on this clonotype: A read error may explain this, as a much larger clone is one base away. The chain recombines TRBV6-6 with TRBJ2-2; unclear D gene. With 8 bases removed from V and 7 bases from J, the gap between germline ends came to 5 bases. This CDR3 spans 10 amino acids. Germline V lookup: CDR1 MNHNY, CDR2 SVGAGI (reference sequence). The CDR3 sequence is CASYRGELFF. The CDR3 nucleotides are TGTGCCAGCTACCGCGGGGAGCTGTTTTTT.

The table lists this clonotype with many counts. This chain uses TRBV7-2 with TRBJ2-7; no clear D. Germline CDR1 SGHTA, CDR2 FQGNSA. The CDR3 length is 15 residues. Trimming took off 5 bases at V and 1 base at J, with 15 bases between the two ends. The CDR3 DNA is TGTGCCAGCAGCCCCCCTGCAGGACGATCCTACGAGCAGTACTTC. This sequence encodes CASSPPAGRSYEQYF.

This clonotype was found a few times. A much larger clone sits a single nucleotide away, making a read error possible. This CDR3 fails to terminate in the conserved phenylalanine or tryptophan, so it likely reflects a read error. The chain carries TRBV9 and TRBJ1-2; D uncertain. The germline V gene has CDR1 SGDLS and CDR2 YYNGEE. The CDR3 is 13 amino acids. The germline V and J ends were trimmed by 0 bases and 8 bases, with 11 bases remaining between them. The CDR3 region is CASSVAIGSGYTS. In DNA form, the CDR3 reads TGTGCCAGCAGCGTAGCCATCGGGTCCGGCTACACCTCC.

This CDR3 is CASSVGQGMENYGYTF. CDR3 bases: TGTGCCAGCAGCGTCGGGCAGGGAATGGAAAACTATGGCTACACCTTC. The V call is TRBV9, the J call TRBJ1-2; perhaps TRBD1 as D (5 bases). Between the trimmed V and J ends, which lost 2 bases and 2 bases, there was a span of 16 bases. The CDR3 consists of 16 residues. The germline gives CDR1 SGDLS, CDR2 YYNGEE.

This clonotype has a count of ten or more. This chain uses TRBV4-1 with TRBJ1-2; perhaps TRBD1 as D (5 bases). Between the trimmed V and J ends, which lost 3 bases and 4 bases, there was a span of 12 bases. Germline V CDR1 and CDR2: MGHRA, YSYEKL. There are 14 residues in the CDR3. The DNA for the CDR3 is TGCGCCAGCAGCCAGGGGACCGGGCCCTATGGCTACACCTTC. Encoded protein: CASSQGTGPYGYTF.

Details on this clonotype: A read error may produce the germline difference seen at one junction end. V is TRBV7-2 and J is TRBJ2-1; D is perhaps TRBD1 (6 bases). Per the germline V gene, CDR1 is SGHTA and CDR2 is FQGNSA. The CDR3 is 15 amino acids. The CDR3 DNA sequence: TGTGCCAGCAGCTTAGTACACAGGGAGATGGATGAGCGGTTCTTC. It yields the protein CASSLVHREMDERFF.

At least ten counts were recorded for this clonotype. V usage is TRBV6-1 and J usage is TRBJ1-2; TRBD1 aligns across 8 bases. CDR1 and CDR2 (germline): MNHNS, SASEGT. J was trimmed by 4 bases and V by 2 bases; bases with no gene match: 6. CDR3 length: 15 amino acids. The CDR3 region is CASSESDRAGYGYTF. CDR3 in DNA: TGTGCCAGCAGTGAATCGGACAGGGCGGGCTATGGCTACACCTTC.

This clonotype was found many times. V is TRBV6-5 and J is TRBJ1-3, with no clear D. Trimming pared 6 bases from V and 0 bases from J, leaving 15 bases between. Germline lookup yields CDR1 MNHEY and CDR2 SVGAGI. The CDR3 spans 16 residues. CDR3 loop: CASSYQFLGSGNTIYF. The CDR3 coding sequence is TGTGCCAGCAGCTACCAATTCCTAGGCTCTGGAAACACCATATATTTT.

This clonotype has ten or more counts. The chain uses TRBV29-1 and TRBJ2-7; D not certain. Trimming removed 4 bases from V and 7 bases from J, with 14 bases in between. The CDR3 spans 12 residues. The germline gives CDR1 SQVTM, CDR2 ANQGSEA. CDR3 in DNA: TGCAGCGTTGTTGGGTCCCTCGGGGAGCAGTACTTC. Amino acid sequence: CSVVGSLGEQYF.

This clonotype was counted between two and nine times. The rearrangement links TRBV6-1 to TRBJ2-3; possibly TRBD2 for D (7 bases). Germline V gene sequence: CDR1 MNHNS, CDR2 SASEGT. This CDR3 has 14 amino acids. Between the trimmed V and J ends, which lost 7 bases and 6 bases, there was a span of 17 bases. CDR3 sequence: CASMRGGAWDTQYF. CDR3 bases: TGTGCCAGCATGCGTGGGGGGGCGTGGGATACGCAGTATTTT.

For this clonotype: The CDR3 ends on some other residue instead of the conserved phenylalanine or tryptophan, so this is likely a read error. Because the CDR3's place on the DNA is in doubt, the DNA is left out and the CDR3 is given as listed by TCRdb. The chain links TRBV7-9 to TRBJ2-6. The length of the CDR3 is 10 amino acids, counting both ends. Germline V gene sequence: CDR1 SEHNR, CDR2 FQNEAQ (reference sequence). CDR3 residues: CASSLGQSAD.

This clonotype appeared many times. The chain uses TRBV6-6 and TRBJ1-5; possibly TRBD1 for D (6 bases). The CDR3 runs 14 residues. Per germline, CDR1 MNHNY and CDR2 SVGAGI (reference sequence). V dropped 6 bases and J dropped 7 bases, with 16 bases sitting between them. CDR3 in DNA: TGTGCCAGCAGGGCAACAGGGATGGGACAGCCCCAGCATTTT. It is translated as CASRATGMGQPQHF.

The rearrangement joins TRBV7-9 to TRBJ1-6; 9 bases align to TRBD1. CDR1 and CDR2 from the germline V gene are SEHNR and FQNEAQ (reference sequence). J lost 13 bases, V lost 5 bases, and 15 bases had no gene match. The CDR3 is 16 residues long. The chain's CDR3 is CASSTGDREYNGPLHF. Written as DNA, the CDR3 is TGTGCCAGCAGCACCGGGGACAGGGAGTATAATGGCCCCCTCCACTTT.

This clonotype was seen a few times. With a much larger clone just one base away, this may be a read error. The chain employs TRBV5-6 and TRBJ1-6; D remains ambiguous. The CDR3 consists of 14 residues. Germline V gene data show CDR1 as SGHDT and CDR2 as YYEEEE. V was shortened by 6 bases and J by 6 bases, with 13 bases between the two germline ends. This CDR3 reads CASNGWGTNSPLHF. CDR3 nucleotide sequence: TGTGCCAGCAACGGCTGGGGAACTAATTCACCCCTCCACTTT.

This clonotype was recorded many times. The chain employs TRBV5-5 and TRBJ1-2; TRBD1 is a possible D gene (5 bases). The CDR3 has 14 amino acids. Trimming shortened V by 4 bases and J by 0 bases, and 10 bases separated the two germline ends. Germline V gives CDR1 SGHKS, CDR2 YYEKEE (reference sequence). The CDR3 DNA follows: TGTGCCAGCAGCCTGACAGCGGCTAACTATGGCTACACCTTC. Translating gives CASSLTAANYGYTF.

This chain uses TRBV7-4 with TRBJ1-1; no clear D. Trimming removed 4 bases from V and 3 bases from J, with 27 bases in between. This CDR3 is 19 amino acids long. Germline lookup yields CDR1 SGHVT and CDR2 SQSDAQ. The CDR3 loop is CASSSHRSELEGGHTEAFF. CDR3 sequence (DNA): TGTGCCAGCAGCTCCCACCGATCGGAACTAGAGGGCGGACACACTGAAGCTTTCTTT.

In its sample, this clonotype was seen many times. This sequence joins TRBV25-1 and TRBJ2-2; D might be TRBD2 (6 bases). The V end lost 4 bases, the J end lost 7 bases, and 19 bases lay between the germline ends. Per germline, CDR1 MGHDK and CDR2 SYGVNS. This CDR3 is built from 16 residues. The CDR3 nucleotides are TGTGCCAGCAGTGGACGCTCGTGGAGGGCTGGCGGGGAGCTGTTTTTT. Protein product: CASSGRSWRAGGELFF.

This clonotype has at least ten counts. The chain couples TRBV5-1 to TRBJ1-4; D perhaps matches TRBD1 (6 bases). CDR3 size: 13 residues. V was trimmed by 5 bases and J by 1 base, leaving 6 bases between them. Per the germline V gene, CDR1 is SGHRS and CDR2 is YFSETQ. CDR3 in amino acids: CASRTGTNEKLFF. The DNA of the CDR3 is TGCGCCAGCAGGACAGGAACTAATGAAAAACTGTTTTTT.

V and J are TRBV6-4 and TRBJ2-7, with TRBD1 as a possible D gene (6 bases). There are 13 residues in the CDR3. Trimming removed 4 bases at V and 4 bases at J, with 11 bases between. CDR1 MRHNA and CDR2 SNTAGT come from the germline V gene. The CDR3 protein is CASSGQVWYEQYV. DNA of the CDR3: TGTGCCAGCAGTGGACAGGTTTGGTACGAGCAGTACGTC.